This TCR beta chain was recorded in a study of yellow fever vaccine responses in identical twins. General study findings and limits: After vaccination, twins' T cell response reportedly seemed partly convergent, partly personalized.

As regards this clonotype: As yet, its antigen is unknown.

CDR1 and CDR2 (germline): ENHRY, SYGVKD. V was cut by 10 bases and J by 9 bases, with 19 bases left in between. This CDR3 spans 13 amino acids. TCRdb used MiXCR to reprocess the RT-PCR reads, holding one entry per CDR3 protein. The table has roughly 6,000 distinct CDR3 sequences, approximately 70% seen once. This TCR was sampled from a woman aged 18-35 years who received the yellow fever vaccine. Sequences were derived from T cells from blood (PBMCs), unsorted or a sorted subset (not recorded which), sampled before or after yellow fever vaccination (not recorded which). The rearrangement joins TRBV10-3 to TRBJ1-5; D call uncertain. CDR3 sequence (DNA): TGTGCCACCGCCGTAAGGTGGGATTTGCCCCAGCATTTT. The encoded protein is CATAVRWDLPQHF.